This TCR beta chain was recovered during a study of blood T cells in healthy people across ages. Study-wide results and caveats: From one million sequenced T cells, diversity estimates were lower bounds.

The second PCR ran roughly 6 to 11 cycles with a sample-barcoded 5' primer and J-beta primers. Via MiXCR, TCRdb re-called the 5' RACE reads, giving one row per CDR3 protein. This sample carries some 850,000 distinct CDR3 sequences, roughly 24% of them seen once, and the ten largest clones take roughly 3.1%. Concerning this clonotype: Its target is unknown.

The CDR3 totals 13 residues. CDR1 and CDR2 from the germline V gene are SGHTA and FQGNSA. The germline V and J ends were trimmed by 3 bases and 9 bases, with 12 bases remaining between them. Every sample yielded at least 6.5 million isolated PBMCs. Extraction yielded at least 5 micrograms of total RNA per sample. In addition, the sample was reused for a study of T cells of mothers and their children.

V is TRBV7-2 and J is TRBJ1-5; TRBD1 is a possible D gene (5 bases). The origin of this receptor is a boy aged 10-17 years in good health. The source material was blood. DNA for the CDR3: TGTGCCAGCAGCTTCCAGGGCTCTCGGCCCCAGCATTTT. It is translated as CASSFQGSRPQHF. The variable domain in full, completed from reference TRBV7-2 and TRBJ1-5, reads GAGVSQSPSNKVTEKGKDVELRCDPISGHTALYWYRQSLGQGLEFLIYFQGNSAPDKSGLPSDRFSAERTGGSVSTLTIQRTQQEDSAVYLCASSFQGSRPQHFGDGTRLSIL.